This TCR beta chain is drawn from a study of a mutant IDH1 vaccine in newly diagnosed glioma. Study information: First vaccine doses came 4-6 weeks after radiotherapy alone, or with temozolomide cycles. Before enrollment, the patients had been treated with radiotherapy alone, temozolomide alone, or both together. Most of them had received both. Study-level findings and limits: Among top peripheral T cell clonotypes, changes seemed unrelated to pseudoprogression.

Clones were sequenced by immunoSEQ multiplex PCR, and TCRdb holds only the in-frame ones, with some missing. The sample yields about 120,000 clones, about 80% seen once. Time point noted: week 11, during vaccination. A 20-mer mutant IDH1 peptide at 300 ug was injected subcutaneously with topical imiquimod. The donor cohort comprised cases of new WHO grade 3 or 4 IDH1-mutant, ATRX-lost astrocytoma. The V end lost 4 bases, the J end lost 5 bases, and 5 bases lay between the germline ends. This CDR3 spans 12 amino acids. CDR1 and CDR2 from the germline V gene are LNHDA and SQIVND (reference sequence). With respect to this clone: Its antigen remains unknown.

The TCR was taken from a man aged 40-55 years with glioma. The chain joins TRBV19 to TRBJ2-2, with unresolved D. The sample was PBMCs, taken from a glioma patient whose treatment included an IDH1 peptide vaccine. DNA of the CDR3: TGTGCCAGTAGTACGCCTACCGGGGAGCTGTTTTTT. The encoded protein is CASSTPTGELFF.